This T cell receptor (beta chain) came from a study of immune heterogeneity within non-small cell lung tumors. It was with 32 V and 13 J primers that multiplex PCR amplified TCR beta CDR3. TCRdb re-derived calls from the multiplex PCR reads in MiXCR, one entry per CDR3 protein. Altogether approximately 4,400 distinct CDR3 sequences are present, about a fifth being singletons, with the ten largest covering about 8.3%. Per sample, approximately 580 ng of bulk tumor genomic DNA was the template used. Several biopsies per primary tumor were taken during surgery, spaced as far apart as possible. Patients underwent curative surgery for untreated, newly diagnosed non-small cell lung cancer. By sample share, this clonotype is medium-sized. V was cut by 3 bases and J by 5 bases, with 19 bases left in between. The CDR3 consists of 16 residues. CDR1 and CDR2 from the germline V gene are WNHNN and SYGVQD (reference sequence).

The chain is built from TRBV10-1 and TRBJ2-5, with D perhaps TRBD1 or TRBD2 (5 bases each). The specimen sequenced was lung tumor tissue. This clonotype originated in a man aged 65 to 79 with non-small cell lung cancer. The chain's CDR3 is CASSEFPGRLGETQYF. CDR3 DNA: TGCGCCAGCAGTGAATTCCCGGGACGCCTGGGGGAGACCCAGTACTTC.